This entry lists 16 T cell receptor beta chains sequenced from one sample in a study of beta chain features in type 1 diabetes. Findings of the study overall: A moderate, significant TCRB CDR3 shortening appeared in type 1 diabetes across four CD4+ subsets.

These receptors have no known antigen. Expressed TCRB transcripts were sequenced because the entire RNA isolate underwent reverse transcription. Assay used: immunoSEQ multiplex PCR; TCRdb lists only in-frame clones, some missing. There are some 640,000 clones in the sample; over 13% occur only once, and less than 0.04% lies in the top ten. Sequenced material: naive CD4+ T cells from blood. These receptors all stem from a man aged 18 to 29 with type 1 diabetes.

V is TRBV9 and J is TRBJ1-6; no clear D. This CDR3 is 13 amino acids long. Trimming stripped 4 bases from V and 5 bases from J, with 7 bases between. Germline values: CDR1 SGDLS, CDR2 YYNGEE. The DNA for the CDR3 is TGTGCCAGCAGCCGGGGAGATAATTCACCCCTCCACTTT. This codes for CASSRGDNSPLHF.

V gene TRBV7-2 combines with J gene TRBJ2-7; 10 bases are a match to TRBD1. Unmatched junction bases numbered 4, after V lost 5 bases and J lost 3 bases. The CDR3 loop spans 14 amino acids. Germline loops: CDR1 SGHTA, CDR2 FQGNSA. In nucleotides, the CDR3 is TGTGCCAGCAGCCCGACAGGGGGCATCTACGAGCAGTACTTC. The encoded protein is CASSPTGGIYEQYF.

This chain connects TRBV19 to TRBJ2-1; TRBD2 agrees at 10 bases. Trimming took 5 bases from V and 7 from J; bases not matched to a gene: 11. CDR3 length equals 16 residues. Germline V CDR1 and CDR2: LNHDA, SQIVND (reference sequence). The CDR3 sequence is CASSLRGGSGRNEQFF. CDR3 coding DNA: TGTGCCAGTAGTCTCCGGGGAGGTAGCGGGAGGAATGAGCAGTTCTTC. Supplemented by reference TRBV19 and TRBJ2-1, the full variable domain reads DGGITQSPKYLFRKEGQNVTLSCEQNLNHDAMYWYRQDPGQGLRLIYYSQIVNDFQKGDIAEGYSVSREKKESFPLTVTSAQKNPTAFYLCASSLRGGSGRNEQFFGPGTRLTVL.

This clone has more than one count but fewer than ten. The V call is TRBV7-3, the J call TRBJ2-1, with a tentative D call TRBD2 (7 bases). Per the germline V gene, CDR1 is SGHTA and CDR2 is FQGTGA. V was trimmed by 5 bases and J by 7 bases, leaving 12 bases between them. The CDR3 sequence is 13 residues long. The DNA for the CDR3 is TGTGCCAGCAGCCCGGGGGGCGGTAATGAGCAGTTCTTC. It codes for CASSPGGGNEQFF.

This rearrangement joins TRBV7-9 to TRBJ2-3; the D is unclear. The CDR3 is 15 residues long. Trimming removed 0 bases from V and 2 bases from J, with 9 bases in between. Germline V CDR1 and CDR2: SEHNR, FQNEAQ (reference sequence). Here the CDR3 reads CASSLARLYTDTQYF. CDR3 DNA: TGTGCCAGCAGCTTAGCGCGACTTTACACAGATACGCAGTATTTT.

The J gene is TRBJ2-7, the V gene TRBV2, with a weak D call TRBD2 (6 bases). The V end was cut by 11 bases, the J end by 5 bases, with 13 bases between. This CDR3 is built from 11 residues. Germline loops: CDR1 SNHLY, CDR2 FYNNEI. Here the CDR3 reads CAGGLAHEQYF. The CDR3 bases are TGTGCCGGAGGGCTAGCCCACGAGCAGTACTTC.

V usage is TRBV4-3 and J usage is TRBJ1-2; D possibly corresponds to TRBD1 (5 bases). The CDR3 loop spans 12 amino acids. CDR1 LGHNA and CDR2 YSLEER come from the germline V gene. V was trimmed by 4 bases and J by 4 bases, leaving 7 bases between them. The chain's CDR3 is CASSRDSYGYTF. The CDR3 bases are TGCGCCAGCAGCCGCGACAGCTATGGCTACACCTTC.

This chain connects TRBV6-1 to TRBJ2-2; D unresolved. Germline CDR1 MNHNS, CDR2 SASEGT. Trimming took 8 bases from V and 6 from J, leaving 13 bases between them. The length of the CDR3 is 13 residues. The CDR3 sequence: CASLPGGAGELFF. CDR3 nucleotide sequence: TGTGCCAGCCTTCCCGGCGGTGCCGGGGAGCTGTTTTTT.

This sequence joins TRBV7-2 and TRBJ2-7; unclear D gene. Between the trimmed V and J ends, which lost 4 bases and 3 bases, there was a span of 4 bases. The CDR3 is 11 amino acids. Germline lookup yields CDR1 SGHTA and CDR2 FQGNSA. CDR3 sequence reads: CASSSFYEQYF. CDR3 bases: TGTGCCAGCAGCTCTTTCTACGAGCAGTACTTC. The full variable domain, in which reference TRBV7-2 and TRBJ2-7 provide the parts outside the CDR3, is GAGVSQSPSNKVTEKGKDVELRCDPISGHTALYWYRQSLGQGLEFLIYFQGNSAPDKSGLPSDRFSAERTGGSVSTLTIQRTQQEDSAVYLCASSSFYEQYFGPGTRLTVT.

In this sample, this clone turned up a few times. This chain connects TRBV29-1 to TRBJ1-1; 7 nucleotides agree with TRBD1. Unmatched junction bases numbered 4, after V lost 5 bases and J lost 1 base. Germline CDR1 is SQVTM and CDR2 is ANQGSEA. The CDR3 runs 13 residues. This CDR3 reads CSVIRGANTEAFF. DNA for the CDR3: TGCAGCGTTATCAGGGGGGCGAACACTGAAGCTTTCTTT.

With regard to this clone: This CDR3 is also generated by other DNA sequences in the sample. The chain couples TRBV25-1 to TRBJ2-7; no definite D call. Germline values: CDR1 MGHDK, CDR2 SYGVNS. This CDR3 is built from 11 residues. The V end lost 5 bases, the J end lost 4 bases, and 6 bases lay between the germline ends. CDR3 in amino acids: CASSPSYEQYF. The CDR3 nucleotides read TGTGCCAGCAGTCCAAGTTACGAGCAGTACTTC.

The V gene is TRBV30, the J gene TRBJ1-1, with TRBD1 as a possible D gene (5 bases). V lost 2 bases, J lost 3 bases, and 10 bases lay in between. CDR1 GTSNPN and CDR2 SVGIG come from the germline V gene (reference sequence). The CDR3 is 13 amino acids. The CDR3 sequence: CAWSLGGDTEAFF. CDR3 in DNA: TGTGCCTGGAGTCTCGGGGGGGACACTGAAGCTTTCTTT. Looking up the rest from reference TRBV30 and TRBJ1-1 gives the full variable domain: SQTIHQWPATLVQPVGSPLSLECTVEGTSNPNLYWYRQAAGRGLQLLFYSVGIGQISSEVPQNLSASRPQDRQFILSSKKLLLSDSGFYLCAWSLGGDTEAFFGQGTRLTVV.

The chain links TRBV18 to TRBJ2-7; no clear D. The CDR3 runs to 14 residues. The V end was cut by 0 bases, the J end by 2 bases, with 8 bases between. CDR1 and CDR2 from the germline V gene are KGHSH and LQKENI. For the CDR3, the DNA is TGTGCCAGCTCACCACCGGTTTTCACCTACGAGCAGTACTTC. As protein: CASSPPVFTYEQYF.

The chain has TRBV2 and TRBJ1-2; weak D call: TRBD1 (5 bases). The CDR3 totals 14 residues. Trimming pared 3 bases from V and 2 bases from J, leaving 10 bases between. The V gene's germline CDR1 is SNHLY and CDR2 FYNNEI. CDR3 DNA: TGTGCCAGCAGTGAGCAAGACAGAAACTATGGCTACACCTTC. Protein: CASSEQDRNYGYTF.

Only a few counts were recorded for this clone. The chain uses TRBV5-1 and TRBJ2-3; D may be TRBD2 (5 bases). The CDR3 contains 14 residues. V was trimmed by 0 bases and J by 5 bases, leaving 10 bases between them. The V gene's germline CDR1 is SGHRS and CDR2 YFSETQ. This chain's CDR3 is CASSLGDRGDTQYF. DNA of the CDR3: TGCGCCAGCAGCTTGGGCGACCGGGGAGATACGCAGTATTTT.

A few counts support this clone. The V call is TRBV30, the J call TRBJ1-3, with D possibly being TRBD1 (5 bases). CDR1 GTSNPN and CDR2 SVGIG come from the germline V gene (reference sequence). V shed 3 bases and J shed 4 bases, with 16 bases lying between them. The CDR3 runs to 15 residues. CDR3 loop: CAWSMKGRYGNTIYF. The CDR3 coding sequence is TGTGCCTGGAGCATGAAGGGGCGCTACGGAAACACCATATATTTT.